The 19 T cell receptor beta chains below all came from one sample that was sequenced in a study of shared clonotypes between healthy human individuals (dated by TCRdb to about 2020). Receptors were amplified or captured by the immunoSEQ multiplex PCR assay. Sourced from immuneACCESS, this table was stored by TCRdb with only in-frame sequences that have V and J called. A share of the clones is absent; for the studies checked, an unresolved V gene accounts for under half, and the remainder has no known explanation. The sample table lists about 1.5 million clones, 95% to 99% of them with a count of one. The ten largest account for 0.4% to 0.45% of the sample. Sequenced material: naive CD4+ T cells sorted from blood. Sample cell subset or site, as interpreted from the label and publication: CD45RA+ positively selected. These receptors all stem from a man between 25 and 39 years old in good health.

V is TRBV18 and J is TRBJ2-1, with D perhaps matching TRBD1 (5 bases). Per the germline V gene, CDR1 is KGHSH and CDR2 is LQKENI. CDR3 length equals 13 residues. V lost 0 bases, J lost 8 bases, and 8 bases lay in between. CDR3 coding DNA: TGTGCCAGCTCACCACCGGTGACAGATGAGCAGTTCTTC. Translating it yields CASSPPVTDEQFF.

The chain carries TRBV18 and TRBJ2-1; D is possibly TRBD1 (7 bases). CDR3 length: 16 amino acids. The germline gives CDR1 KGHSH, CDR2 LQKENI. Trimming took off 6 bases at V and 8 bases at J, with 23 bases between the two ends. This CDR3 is CASSPREEPGGYEQFF. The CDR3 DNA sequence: TGTGCCAGCTCCCCCAGAGAGGAACCAGGGGGGTATGAGCAGTTCTTC.

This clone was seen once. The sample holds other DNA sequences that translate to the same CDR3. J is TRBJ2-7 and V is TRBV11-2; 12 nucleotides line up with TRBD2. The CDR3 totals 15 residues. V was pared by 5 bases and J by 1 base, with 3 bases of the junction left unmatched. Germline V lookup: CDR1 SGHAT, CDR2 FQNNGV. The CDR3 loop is CASSLGTSGSYEQYF. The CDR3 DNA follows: TGTGCCAGCAGCCTAGGGACTAGCGGGTCCTACGAGCAGTACTTC.

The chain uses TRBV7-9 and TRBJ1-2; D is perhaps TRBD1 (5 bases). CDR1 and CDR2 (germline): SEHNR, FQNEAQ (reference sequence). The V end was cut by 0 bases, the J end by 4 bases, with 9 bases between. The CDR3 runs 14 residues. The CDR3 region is CASSLAQGPYGYTF. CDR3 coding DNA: TGTGCCAGCAGCTTAGCCCAGGGACCCTATGGCTACACCTTC.

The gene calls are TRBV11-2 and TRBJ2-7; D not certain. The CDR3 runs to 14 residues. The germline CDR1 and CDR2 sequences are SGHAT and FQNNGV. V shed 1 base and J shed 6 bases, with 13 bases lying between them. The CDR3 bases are TGTGCCAGCAGCTTAGGTGCCCACCCGGCCGAGCAGTACTTC. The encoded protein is CASSLGAHPAEQYF.

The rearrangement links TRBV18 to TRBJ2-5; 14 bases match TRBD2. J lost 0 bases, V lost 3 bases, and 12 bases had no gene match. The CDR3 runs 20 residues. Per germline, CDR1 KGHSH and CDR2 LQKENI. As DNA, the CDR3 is TGTGCCAGCTCACCGAGTGGGACTAGCGGGAGAGTAATTAACCAAGAGACCCAGTACTTC. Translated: CASSPSGTSGRVINQETQYF.

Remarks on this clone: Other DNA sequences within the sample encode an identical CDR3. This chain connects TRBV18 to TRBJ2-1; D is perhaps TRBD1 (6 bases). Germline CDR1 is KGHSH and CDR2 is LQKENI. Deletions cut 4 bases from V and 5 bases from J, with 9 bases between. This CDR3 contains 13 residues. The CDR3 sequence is CASSRDRHNEQFF. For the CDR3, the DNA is TGTGCCAGCTCACGCGACAGGCACAATGAGCAGTTCTTC.

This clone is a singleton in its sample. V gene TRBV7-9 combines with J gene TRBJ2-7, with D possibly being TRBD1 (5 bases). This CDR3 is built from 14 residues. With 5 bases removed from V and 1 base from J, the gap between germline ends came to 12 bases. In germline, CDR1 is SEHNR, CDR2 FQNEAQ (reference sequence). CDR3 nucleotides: TGTGCCAGCAGCCCCGGACAAGAGTCCTACGAGCAGTACTTC. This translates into CASSPGQESYEQYF. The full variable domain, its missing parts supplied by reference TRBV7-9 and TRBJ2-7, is DTGVSQNPRHKITKRGQNVTFRCDPISEHNRLYWYRQTLGQGPEFLTYFQNEAQLEKSRLLSDRFSAERPKGSFSTLEIQRTEQGDSAMYLCASSPGQESYEQYFGPGTRLTVT.

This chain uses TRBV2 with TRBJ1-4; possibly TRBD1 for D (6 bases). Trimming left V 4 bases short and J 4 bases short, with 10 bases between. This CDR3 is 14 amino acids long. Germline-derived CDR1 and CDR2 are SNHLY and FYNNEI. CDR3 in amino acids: CASSGDRLNEKLFF. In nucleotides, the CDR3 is TGTGCCAGCAGTGGTGACAGGCTTAATGAAAAACTGTTTTTT.

The CDR3 DNA sequence: TGTGCCAGCAGTGAAGCACGACAGGGGCCCGGCTACACCTTC. This codes for CASSEARQGPGYTF. J is TRBJ1-2 and V is TRBV2, with 8 bases matching TRBD1. The CDR3 is 14 residues long. V lost 0 bases and J lost 8; bases outside the gene matches: 5. Germline-derived CDR1 and CDR2 are SNHLY and FYNNEI.

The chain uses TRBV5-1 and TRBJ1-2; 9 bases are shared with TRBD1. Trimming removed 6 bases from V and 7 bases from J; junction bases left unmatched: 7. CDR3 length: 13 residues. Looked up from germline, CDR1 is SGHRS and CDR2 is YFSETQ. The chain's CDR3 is CASTGTGLSGYTF. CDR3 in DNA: TGCGCCAGCACCGGGACAGGGTTATCTGGCTACACCTTC.

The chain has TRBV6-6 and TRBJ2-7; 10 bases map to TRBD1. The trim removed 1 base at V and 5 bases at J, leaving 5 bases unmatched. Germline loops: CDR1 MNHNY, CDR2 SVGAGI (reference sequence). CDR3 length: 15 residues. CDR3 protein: CASSYLGQGNDEQYF. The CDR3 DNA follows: TGTGCCAGCAGTTACTTGGGACAGGGGAATGACGAGCAGTACTTC.

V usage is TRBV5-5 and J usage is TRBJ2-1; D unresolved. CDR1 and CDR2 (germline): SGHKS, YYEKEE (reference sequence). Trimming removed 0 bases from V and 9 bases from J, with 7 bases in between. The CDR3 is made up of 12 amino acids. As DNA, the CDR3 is TGTGCCAGCAGCTTGGGGCTCTCTGAGCAGTTCTTC. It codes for CASSLGLSEQFF.

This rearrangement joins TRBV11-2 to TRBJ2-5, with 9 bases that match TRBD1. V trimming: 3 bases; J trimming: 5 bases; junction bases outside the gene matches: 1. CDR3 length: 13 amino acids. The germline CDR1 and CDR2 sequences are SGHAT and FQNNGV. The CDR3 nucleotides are TGTGCCAGCAGCTTCGGACAGGGGGAGACCCAGTACTTC. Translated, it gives CASSFGQGETQYF.

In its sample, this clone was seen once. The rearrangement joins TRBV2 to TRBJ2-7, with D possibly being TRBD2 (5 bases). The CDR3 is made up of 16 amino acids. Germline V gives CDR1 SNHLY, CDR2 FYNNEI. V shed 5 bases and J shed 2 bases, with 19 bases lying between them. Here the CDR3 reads CASSRTGLRETYEQYF. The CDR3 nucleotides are TGTGCCAGCAGTCGGACTGGTTTAAGGGAGACCTACGAGCAGTACTTC.

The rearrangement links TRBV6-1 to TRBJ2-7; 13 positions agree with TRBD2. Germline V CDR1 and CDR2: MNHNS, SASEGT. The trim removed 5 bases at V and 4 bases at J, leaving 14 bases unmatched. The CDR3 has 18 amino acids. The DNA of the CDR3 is TGTGCCAGCAGTAAAGGGACTAGCGGGGTTACCTTTGCGTACGAGCAGTACTTC. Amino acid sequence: CASSKGTSGVTFAYEQYF.

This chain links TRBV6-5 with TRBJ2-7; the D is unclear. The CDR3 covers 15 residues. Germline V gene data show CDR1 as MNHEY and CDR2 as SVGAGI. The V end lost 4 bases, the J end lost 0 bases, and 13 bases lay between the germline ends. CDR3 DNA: TGTGCCAGCAGTTTGACCCCCGGTAGCTCCTACGAGCAGTACTTC. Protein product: CASSLTPGSSYEQYF.

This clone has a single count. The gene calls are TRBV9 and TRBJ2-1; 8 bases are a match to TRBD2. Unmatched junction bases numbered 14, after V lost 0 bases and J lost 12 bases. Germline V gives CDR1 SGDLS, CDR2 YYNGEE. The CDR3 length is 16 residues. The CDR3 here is CASSVAPSGSLSGQFF. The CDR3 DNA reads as TGTGCCAGCAGCGTAGCGCCCAGCGGGAGTCTGTCGGGGCAGTTCTTC.

The CDR3 sequence: CASGKDSGELFF. The DNA for the CDR3 is TGTGCCAGCGGGAAAGATTCCGGGGAGCTGTTTTTT. This rearrangement joins TRBV11-3 to TRBJ2-2; no clear D gene. This CDR3 is built from 12 residues. The V end was cut by 8 bases, the J end by 6 bases, with 10 bases between. Germline-derived CDR1 and CDR2 are SGHNT and YENEEA.